The 10 T cell receptor beta chains below all came from one sample that was sequenced in a study of T cells in Graves' hyperthyroidism and ophthalmopathy. Researchers took RNA transcripts and amplified the TCR beta CDR3 regions from them. TCR CDR3 regions were first amplified by RT-PCR with HTBI primers. TCRdb passed the multiplex PCR reads through MiXCR, listing each CDR3 protein once. The sample includes hundreds of thousands of distinct CDR3 sequences, about 13% of them seen just once. Sequenced sample: blood. Source of these receptors: a woman between 18 and 29 years old with Graves' hyperthyroidism.

The sample holds many counts of this clonotype. The rearrangement uses TRBV27 and TRBJ2-7; TRBD2 might be the D (5 bases). Germline CDR1 and CDR2: MNHEY and SMNVEV (reference sequence). The CDR3 extends over 19 amino acids. The V gene lost 1 base and the J gene lost 5 bases, with 27 bases spanning the gap. The CDR3 loop is CASSLYPPGRVGLPHEQYF. The CDR3 DNA is TGTGCCAGCAGTTTATATCCCCCGGGAAGAGTTGGACTTCCCCACGAGCAGTACTTC.

This clonotype was counted a few times. The junction departs from the called germline gene at one end, perhaps through a read error. As DNA, the CDR3 is TGTGCCAGCAGCCCAGCCCCGGTCTATGGCTACGCCTTC. Its translation is CASSPAPVYGYAF. The rearrangement uses TRBV2 and TRBJ1-2, with unresolved D. The CDR3 consists of 13 residues. Germline CDR1 is SNHLY and CDR2 is FYNNEI.

There are many counts of this clonotype. The rearrangement uses TRBV18 and TRBJ1-2, with a tentative D call TRBD1 (5 bases). Looked up from germline, CDR1 is KGHSH and CDR2 is LQKENI. V dropped 0 bases and J dropped 6 bases, with 14 bases sitting between them. The CDR3 has 15 residues. CDR3 in DNA: TGTGCCAGCTCACCACCGGCTGCGGGGGTAGATGGCTACACCTTC. As protein: CASSPPAAGVDGYTF.

The chain links TRBV6-2 or TRBV6-3 to TRBJ2-2; 8 bases map to TRBD1. Germline V gene lookup returns CDR1 MNHEY and CDR2 SVGEGT. The CDR3 totals 15 residues. With 6 bases clipped from V and 1 base from J, the junction kept 4 bases outside the gene matches. The CDR3 DNA follows: TGTGCCAGCAGCTCCGACAGGGGGAACACCGGGGAGCTGTTTTTT. It specifies CASSSDRGNTGELFF.

V usage is TRBV28 and J usage is TRBJ2-7; 8 positions agree with TRBD2. J gave up 2 bases and V 6 bases, and 3 bases lay outside the gene matches. CDR3 size: 13 residues. CDR1 and CDR2 (germline): MDHEN, SYDVKM. CDR3 sequence (DNA): TGTGCCAGCAGACTCGGGGGGGCCTACGAGCAGTACTTC. This sequence encodes CASRLGGAYEQYF.

The CDR3 sequence is CASSLGREGPGEQYF. DNA for the CDR3: TGTGCCAGCAGCTTAGGGCGGGAGGGCCCGGGGGAGCAGTACTTC. The gene calls are TRBV11-3 and TRBJ2-7; 9 bases align to TRBD2. J lost 7 bases, V lost 1 base, and 8 bases had no gene match. The length of the CDR3 is 15 residues. The germline V gene has CDR1 SGHNT and CDR2 YENEEA.

V and J are TRBV7-2 and TRBJ1-1; TRBD1 is a possible D gene (5 bases). Looked up from germline, CDR1 is SGHTA and CDR2 is FQGNSA. The V gene lost 0 bases and the J gene lost 8 bases, with 13 bases spanning the gap. The CDR3 contains 14 residues. CDR3 sequence (DNA): TGTGCCAGCAGCTTAGCGGCAGGGCGGGAAGAAGCTTTCTTT. Translating gives CASSLAAGREEAFF.

In this sample, this clonotype turned up many times. The chain couples TRBV28 to TRBJ2-7; D is unclear. Trimming took off 2 bases at V and 1 base at J, with 12 bases between the two ends. Germline values: CDR1 MDHEN, CDR2 SYDVKM. The CDR3 totals 15 residues. The chain's CDR3 is CASSLPGILSYEQYF. The CDR3 nucleotides read TGTGCCAGCAGTTTACCTGGGATTCTATCCTACGAGCAGTACTTC.

This clonotype has a handful of counts. The chain links TRBV6-1 to TRBJ1-2; D not certain. V dropped 8 bases and J dropped 2 bases, with 18 bases sitting between them. This CDR3 is 15 amino acids long. The V gene's germline CDR1 is MNHNS and CDR2 SASEGT. In DNA form, the CDR3 reads TGTGCCAGCCTCGCGTCTAAACTCCCAAACTATGGCTACACCTTC. Protein: CASLASKLPNYGYTF.

This chain connects TRBV5-1 to TRBJ1-6; D not certain. Germline V gene sequence: CDR1 SGHRS, CDR2 YFSETQ. The length of the CDR3 is 14 residues. Trimming took off 3 bases at V and 7 bases at J, with 11 bases between the two ends. In nucleotides, the CDR3 is TGCGCCAGCAGCTCCGCGCTAGAGAATTCACCCCTCCACTTT. Residues: CASSSALENSPLHF. Full variable domain (remainder filled in from reference TRBV5-1 and TRBJ1-6): KAGVTQTPRYLIKTRGQQVTLSCSPISGHRSVSWYQQTPGQGLQFLFEYFSETQRNKGNFPGRFSGRQFSNSRSEMNVSTLELGDSALYLCASSSALENSPLHFGNGTRLTVT.